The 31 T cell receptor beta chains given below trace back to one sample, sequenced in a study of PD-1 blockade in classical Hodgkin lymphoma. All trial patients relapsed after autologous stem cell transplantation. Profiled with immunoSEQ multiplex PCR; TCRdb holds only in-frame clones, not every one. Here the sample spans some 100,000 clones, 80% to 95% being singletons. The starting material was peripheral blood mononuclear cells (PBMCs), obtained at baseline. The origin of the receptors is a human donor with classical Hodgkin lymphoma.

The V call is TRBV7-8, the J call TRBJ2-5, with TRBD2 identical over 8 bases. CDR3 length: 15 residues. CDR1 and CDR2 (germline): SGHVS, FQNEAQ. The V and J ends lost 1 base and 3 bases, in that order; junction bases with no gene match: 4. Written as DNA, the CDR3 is TGTGCCAGCAGCTTAGGCGGGAGGAGAAAAGAGACCCAGTACTTC. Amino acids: CASSLGGRRKETQYF. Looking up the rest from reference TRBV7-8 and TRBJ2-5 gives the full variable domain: GAGVSQSPRYKVAKRGQDVALRCDPISGHVSLFWYQQALGQGPEFLTYFQNEAQLDKSGLPSDRFFAERPEGSVSTLKIQRTQQEDSAVYLCASSLGGRRKETQYFGPGTRLLVL.

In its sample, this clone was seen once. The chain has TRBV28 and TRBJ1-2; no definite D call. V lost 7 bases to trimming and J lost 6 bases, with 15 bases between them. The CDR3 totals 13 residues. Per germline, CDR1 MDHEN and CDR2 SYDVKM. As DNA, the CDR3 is TGTGCCAGCACCATGCTGCCAGGAGATGGCTACACCTTC. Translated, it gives CASTMLPGDGYTF.

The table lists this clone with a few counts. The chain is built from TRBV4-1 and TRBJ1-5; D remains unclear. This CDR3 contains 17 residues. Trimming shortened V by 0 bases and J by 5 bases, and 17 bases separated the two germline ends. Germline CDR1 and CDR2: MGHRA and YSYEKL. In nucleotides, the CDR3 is TGCGCCAGCAGCCAAGATCCGGTACCCGTAAATGATCAGCCCCAGCATTTT. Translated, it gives CASSQDPVPVNDQPQHF.

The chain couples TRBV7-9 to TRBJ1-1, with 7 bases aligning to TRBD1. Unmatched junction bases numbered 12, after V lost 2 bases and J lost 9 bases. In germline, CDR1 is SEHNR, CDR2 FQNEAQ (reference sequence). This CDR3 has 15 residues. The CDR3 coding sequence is TGTGCCAGCAGCTTAAGTATAGGGGGCAATGGGAAAGCTTTCTTT. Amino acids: CASSLSIGGNGKAFF.

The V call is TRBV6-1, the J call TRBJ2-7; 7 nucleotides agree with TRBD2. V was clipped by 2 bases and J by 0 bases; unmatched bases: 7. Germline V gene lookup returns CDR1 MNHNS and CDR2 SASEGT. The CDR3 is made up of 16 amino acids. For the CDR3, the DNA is TGTGCCAGCAGTGAACTCACTAGCGTGAGCTCCTACGAGCAGTACTTC. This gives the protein CASSELTSVSSYEQYF.

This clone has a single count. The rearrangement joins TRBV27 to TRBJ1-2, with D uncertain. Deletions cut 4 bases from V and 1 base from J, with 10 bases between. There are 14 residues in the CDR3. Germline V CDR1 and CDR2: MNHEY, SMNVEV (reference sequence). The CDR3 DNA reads TGTGCCAGCAGTTGGGCAGAGCTTAACTATGGCTACACCTTC. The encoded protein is CASSWAELNYGYTF.

CDR3 loop: CASSYVGANVLTF. The CDR3 DNA is TGTGCCAGCAGTTACGTGGGGGCCAACGTCCTGACTTTC. The chain links TRBV6-6 to TRBJ2-6; the D is unclear. The CDR3 runs to 13 residues. V was pared by 2 bases and J by 4 bases, with 3 bases between. The V gene's germline CDR1 is MNHNY and CDR2 SVGAGI (reference sequence).

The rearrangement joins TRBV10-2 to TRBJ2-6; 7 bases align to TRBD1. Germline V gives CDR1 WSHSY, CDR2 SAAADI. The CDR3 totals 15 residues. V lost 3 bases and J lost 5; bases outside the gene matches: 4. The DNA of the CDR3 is TGCGCCAGCAGTGAACAGGGGAGCAGGGCCAACGTCCTGACTTTC. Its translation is CASSEQGSRANVLTF.

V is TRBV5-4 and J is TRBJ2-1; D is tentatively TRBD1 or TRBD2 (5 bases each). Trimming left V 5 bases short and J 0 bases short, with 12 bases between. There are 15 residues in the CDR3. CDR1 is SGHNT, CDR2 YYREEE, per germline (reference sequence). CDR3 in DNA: TGTGCCAGCAGATCCGGGACGAGCTCCTACAATGAGCAGTTCTTC. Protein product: CASRSGTSSYNEQFF. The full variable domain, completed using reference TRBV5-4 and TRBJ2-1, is ETGVTQSPTHLIKTRGQQVTLRCSSQSGHNTVSWYQQALGQGPQFIFQYYREEENGRGNFPPRFSGLQFPNYSSELNVNALELDDSALYLCASRSGTSSYNEQFFGPGTRLTVL.

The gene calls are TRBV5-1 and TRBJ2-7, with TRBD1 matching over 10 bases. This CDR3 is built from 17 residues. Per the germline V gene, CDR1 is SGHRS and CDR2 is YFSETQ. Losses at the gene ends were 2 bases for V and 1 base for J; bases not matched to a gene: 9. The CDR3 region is CASSFRVGTGASYEQYF. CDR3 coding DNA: TGCGCCAGCAGCTTTCGTGTCGGGACAGGGGCTTCCTACGAGCAGTACTTC.

DNA of the CDR3: TGCGCCAGCACAGTCTTGCCCTCTGGAAACACCATATATTTT. It translates to CASTVLPSGNTIYF. The chain joins TRBV5-1 to TRBJ1-3; no clear D gene. V was clipped by 6 bases and J by 0 bases, with 10 bases between them. This CDR3 spans 14 amino acids. The germline V gene has CDR1 SGHRS and CDR2 YFSETQ. Looking up the rest from reference TRBV5-1 and TRBJ1-3 gives the full variable domain: KAGVTQTPRYLIKTRGQQVTLSCSPISGHRSVSWYQQTPGQGLQFLFEYFSETQRNKGNFPGRFSGRQFSNSRSEMNVSTLELGDSALYLCASTVLPSGNTIYFGEGSWLTVV.

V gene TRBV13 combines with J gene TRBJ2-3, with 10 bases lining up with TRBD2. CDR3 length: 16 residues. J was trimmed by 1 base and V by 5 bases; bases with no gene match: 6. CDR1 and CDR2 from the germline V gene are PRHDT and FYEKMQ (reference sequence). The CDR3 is CASSARLAGRTDTQYF. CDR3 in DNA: TGTGCCAGCAGCGCCCGACTAGCGGGCCGCACAGATACGCAGTATTTT.

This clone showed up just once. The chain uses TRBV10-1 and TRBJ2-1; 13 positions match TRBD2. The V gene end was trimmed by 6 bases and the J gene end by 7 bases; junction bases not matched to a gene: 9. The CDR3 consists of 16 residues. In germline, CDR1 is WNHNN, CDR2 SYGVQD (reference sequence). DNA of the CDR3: TGCGCCAGCAGCCTCCTACTAGCGGGAGGGTTAAATGAGCAGTTCTTC. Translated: CASSLLLAGGLNEQFF.

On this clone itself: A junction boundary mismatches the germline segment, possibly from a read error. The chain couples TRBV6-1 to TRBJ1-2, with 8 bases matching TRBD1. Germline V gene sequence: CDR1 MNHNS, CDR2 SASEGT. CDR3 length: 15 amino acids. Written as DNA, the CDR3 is TGTGCCAGCCGTGATAGGGACAGGATCAACTATGGCTACACCTTC. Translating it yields CASRDRDRINYGYTF.

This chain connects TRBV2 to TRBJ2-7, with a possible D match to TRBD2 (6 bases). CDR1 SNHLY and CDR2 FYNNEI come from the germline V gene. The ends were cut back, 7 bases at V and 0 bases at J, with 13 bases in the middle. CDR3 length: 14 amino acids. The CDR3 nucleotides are TGTGCCAGCACTCTGGGAGGCGTCTCCTACGAGCAGTACTTC. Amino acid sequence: CASTLGGVSYEQYF.

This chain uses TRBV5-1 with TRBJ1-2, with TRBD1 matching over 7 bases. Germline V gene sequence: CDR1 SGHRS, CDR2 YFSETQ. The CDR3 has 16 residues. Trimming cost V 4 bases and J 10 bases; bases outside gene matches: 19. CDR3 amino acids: CASSSTQTGRQWLYTF. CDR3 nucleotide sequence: TGCGCCAGCAGCAGTACCCAGACAGGGAGACAGTGGCTCTACACCTTC.

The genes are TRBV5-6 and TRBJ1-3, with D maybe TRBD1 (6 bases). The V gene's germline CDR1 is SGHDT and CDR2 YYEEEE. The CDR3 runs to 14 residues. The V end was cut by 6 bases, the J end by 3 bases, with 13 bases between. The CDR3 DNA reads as TGTGCCAGCATCCTCGGGGGGCTTGGAAACACCATATATTTT. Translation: CASILGGLGNTIYF.

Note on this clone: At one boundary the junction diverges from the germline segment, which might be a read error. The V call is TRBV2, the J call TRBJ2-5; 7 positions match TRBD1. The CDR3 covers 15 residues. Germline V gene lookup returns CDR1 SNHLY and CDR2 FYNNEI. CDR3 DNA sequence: TGTGCCAGCAGCGAAGGACAGGTACCGCAAGAGACCCAGTACTTC. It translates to CASSEGQVPQETQYF.

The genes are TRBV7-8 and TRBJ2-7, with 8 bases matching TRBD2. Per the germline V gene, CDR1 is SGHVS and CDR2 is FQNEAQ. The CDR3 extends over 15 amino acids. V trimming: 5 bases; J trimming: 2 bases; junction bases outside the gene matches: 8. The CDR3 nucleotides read TGTGCCAGCAGCCCCCTGTCGGGGGGGGCCTACGAGCAGTACTTC. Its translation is CASSPLSGGAYEQYF.

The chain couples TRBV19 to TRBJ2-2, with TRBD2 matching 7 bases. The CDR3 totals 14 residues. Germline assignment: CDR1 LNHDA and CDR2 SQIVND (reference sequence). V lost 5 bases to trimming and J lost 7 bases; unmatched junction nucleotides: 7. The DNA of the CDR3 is TGTGCCAGTAGTCGGAGCGGGATGGTCGGGGAGCTGTTTTTT. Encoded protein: CASSRSGMVGELFF.

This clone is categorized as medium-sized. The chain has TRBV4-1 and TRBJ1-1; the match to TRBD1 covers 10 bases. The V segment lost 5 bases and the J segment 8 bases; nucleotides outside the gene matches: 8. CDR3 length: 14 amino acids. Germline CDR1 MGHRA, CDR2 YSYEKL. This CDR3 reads CASSIRDRGREAFF. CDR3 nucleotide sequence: TGCGCCAGCAGCATCCGGGACAGGGGTCGAGAAGCTTTCTTT.

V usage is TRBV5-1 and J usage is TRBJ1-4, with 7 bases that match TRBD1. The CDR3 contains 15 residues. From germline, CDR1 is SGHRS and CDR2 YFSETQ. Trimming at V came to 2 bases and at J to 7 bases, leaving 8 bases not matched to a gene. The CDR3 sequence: CASSFAQGVGEKLFF. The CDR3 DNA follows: TGCGCCAGCAGCTTCGCCCAGGGGGTGGGTGAAAAACTGTTTTTT.

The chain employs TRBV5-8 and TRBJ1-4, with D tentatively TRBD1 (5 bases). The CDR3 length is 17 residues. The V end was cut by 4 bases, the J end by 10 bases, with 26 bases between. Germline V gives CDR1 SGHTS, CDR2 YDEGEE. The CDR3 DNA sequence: TGTGCCAGCAGCCCAACCCAGATTGCGGATTTGAGGGGAAAACTGTTTTTT. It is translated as CASSPTQIADLRGKLFF. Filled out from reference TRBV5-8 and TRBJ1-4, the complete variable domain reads EAGVTQSPTHLIKTRGQQATLRCSPISGHTSVYWYQQALGLGLQFLLWYDEGEERNRGNFPPRFSGRQFPNYSSELNVNALELEDSALYLCASSPTQIADLRGKLFFGSGTQLSVL.

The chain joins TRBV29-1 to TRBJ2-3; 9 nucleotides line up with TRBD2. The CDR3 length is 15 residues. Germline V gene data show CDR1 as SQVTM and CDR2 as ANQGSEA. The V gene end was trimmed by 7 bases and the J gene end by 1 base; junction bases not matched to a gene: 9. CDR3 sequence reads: CSATLLAGRTDTQYF. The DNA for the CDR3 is TGCAGCGCCACTTTGCTAGCGGGACGCACAGATACGCAGTATTTT.

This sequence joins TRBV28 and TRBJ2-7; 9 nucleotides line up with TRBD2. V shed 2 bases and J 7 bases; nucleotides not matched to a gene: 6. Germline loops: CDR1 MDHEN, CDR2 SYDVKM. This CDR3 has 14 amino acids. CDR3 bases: TGTGCCAGCAGTTTAGCGGGAGGGCCGGGAGAGCAGTACTTC. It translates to CASSLAGGPGEQYF.

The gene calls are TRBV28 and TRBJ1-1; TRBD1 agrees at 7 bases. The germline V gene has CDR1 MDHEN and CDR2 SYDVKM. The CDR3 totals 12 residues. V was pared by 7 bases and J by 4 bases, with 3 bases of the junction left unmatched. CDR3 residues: CASNPGGTEAFF. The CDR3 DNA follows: TGTGCCAGCAACCCAGGGGGCACTGAAGCTTTCTTT.

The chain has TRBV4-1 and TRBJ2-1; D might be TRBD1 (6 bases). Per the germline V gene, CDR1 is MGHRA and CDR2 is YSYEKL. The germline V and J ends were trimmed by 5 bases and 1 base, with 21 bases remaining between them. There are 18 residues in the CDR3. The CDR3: CASSSDSPGTLSYNEQFF. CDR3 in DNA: TGCGCCAGCAGCTCTGACAGTCCGGGGACACTATCCTACAATGAGCAGTTCTTC.

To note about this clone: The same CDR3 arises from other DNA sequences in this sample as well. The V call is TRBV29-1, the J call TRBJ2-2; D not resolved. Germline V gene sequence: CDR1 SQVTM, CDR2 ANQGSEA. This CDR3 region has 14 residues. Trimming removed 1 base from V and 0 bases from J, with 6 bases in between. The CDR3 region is CSVEGGANTGELFF. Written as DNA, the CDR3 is TGCAGCGTTGAAGGCGGTGCGAACACCGGGGAGCTGTTTTTT.

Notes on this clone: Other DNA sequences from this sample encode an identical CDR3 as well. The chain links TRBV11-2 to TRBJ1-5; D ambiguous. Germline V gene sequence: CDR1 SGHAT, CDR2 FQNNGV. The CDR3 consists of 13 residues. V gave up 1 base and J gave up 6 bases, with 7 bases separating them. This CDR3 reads CASSLGGGQPQHF. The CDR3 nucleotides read TGTGCCAGCAGCTTAGGTGGCGGTCAGCCCCAGCATTTT. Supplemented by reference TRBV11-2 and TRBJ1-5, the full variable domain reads EAGVAQSPRYKIIEKRQSVAFWCNPISGHATLYWYQQILGQGPKLLIQFQNNGVVDDSQLPKDRFSAERLKGVDSTLKIQPAKLEDSAVYLCASSLGGGQPQHFGDGTRLSIL.

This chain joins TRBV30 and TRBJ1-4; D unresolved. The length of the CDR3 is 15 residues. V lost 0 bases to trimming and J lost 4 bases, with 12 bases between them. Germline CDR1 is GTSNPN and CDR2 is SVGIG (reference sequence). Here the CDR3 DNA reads TGTGCCTGGAGTGTACGGCAAGGGTTTAATGAAAAACTGTTTTTT. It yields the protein CAWSVRQGFNEKLFF. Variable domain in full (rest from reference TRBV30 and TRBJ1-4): SQTIHQWPATLVQPVGSPLSLECTVEGTSNPNLYWYRQAAGRGLQLLFYSVGIGQISSEVPQNLSASRPQDRQFILSSKKLLLSDSGFYLCAWSVRQGFNEKLFFGSGTQLSVL.

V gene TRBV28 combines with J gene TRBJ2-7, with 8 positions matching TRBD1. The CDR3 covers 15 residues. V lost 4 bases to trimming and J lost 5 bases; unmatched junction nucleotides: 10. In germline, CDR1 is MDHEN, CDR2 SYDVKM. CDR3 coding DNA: TGTGCCAGCAGTTCCCCCGACAGGGGAGGACACGAGCAGTACTTC. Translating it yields CASSSPDRGGHEQYF. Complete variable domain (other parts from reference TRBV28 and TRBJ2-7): DVKVTQSSRYLVKRTGEKVFLECVQDMDHENMFWYRQDPGLGLRLIYFSYDVKMKEKGDIPEGYSVSREKKERFSLILESASTNQTSMYLCASSSPDRGGHEQYFGPGTRLTVT.